The following is a TCR beta chain sequence with its context. The data derive from a study of blood T cell repertoires in COVID-19. Turning to the study itself: COVID-19 samples, acute and convalescent, were from the United States, Italy and Spain.

Source study methods: Quantification of nucleated cells was approximated via reference gene primer amplification. This table comes from immunoSEQ multiplex PCR, and its TCRdb copy is limited to in-frame clones, with some not included. That table gives V, J and clone size, and the DNA gave D and trimming. The sample has approximately 390,000 clones; roughly 87% are singletons. From germline, CDR1 is SQVTM and CDR2 ANQGSEA. The CDR3 loop spans 12 amino acids. Losses at the gene ends were 4 bases for V and 2 bases for J; bases not matched to a gene: 2. Clinical histories supplied by participants themselves formed the basis of cohort assignment.

Sequencing was performed on PBMCs or T cells enriched from blood (not recorded which). This clonotype originated in a woman aged 40-49 years with acute COVID-19. The chain has TRBV29-1 and TRBJ2-7, with 7 bases that match TRBD1. For the CDR3, the DNA is TGCAGCGTTGGGGGACAGCCCTACGAGCAGTACTTC. Translated: CSVGGQPYEQYF.